The source of this TCR beta chain is a study of lymphopenia after photon versus proton radiotherapy. Assay used: immunoSEQ multiplex PCR; TCRdb lists only in-frame clones, some missing. This sample yields fewer than 30,000 clones, of which 90% are seen a single time; less than 0.9% belongs to the top ten. Trimming left V 4 bases short and J 1 base short, with 14 bases between. CDR3 length: 15 residues. Germline loops: CDR1 SGHTA, CDR2 FQGNSA. Overall study results and limits: Under photons, naive T cells and diversity fell while effector/memory populations rose. A bigger post-nadir fall in TCR diversity correlated inversely with survival time in deceased patients. Better survival with proton therapy was suggested as possible, not demonstrated. After the lymphocyte nadir, photon-treated repertoires showed oligoclonal expansion, especially of CD8+ Temra cells.

Comments on this clone: What it binds is not known.

The sequences come from peripheral blood, collected from a patient treated with photon-based radiotherapy. The J gene is TRBJ2-7, the V gene TRBV7-2; maybe TRBD2 (6 bases). The TCR comes from a woman between 50 and 59 years old with cholangiocarcinoma. The CDR3 here is CASSSPGTLSYEQYF. Written as DNA, the CDR3 is TGTGCCAGCAGCTCCCCGGGGACTCTTTCCTACGAGCAGTACTTC.